The T cell receptor (beta chain) under discussion was sequenced for a study of shared clonotypes between healthy human individuals. Study observations and caveats: What rarefaction showed was incomplete sorted-subset sequencing despite large depth. What naive subsets generally showed was a larger estimated richness than memory subsets showed. The sharing of 4% to 5.5% of naive CD4 clonotypes was seen across a handful of donors. In contrast to clonotypes shared by all four donors, non-shared clonotypes had lower generation probabilities.

The naive CD8 population came from CD45RO-negative cells selected for CCR7, without terminally differentiated effector memory CD45RA+ cells. In germline, CDR1 is SGDLS, CDR2 YYNGEE. The CDR3 totals 16 residues. V was clipped by 3 bases and J by 1 base, with 15 bases between them. Assay used: immunoSEQ multiplex PCR; TCRdb lists only in-frame clones, some missing. The sample contains about 820,000 clones, 80% to 95% of which appear only once. Note on this clone: Its antigen is undetermined.

This chain joins TRBV9 and TRBJ2-3; D possibly corresponds to TRBD2 (6 bases). The clonotype originates from a man aged 30 to 45 in good health. Sequenced sample: naive CD8+ T cells sorted from blood. For the CDR3, the DNA is TGTGCCAGCAGCGCCGGACTACCCTTGGGCACAGATACGCAGTATTTT. Residues: CASSAGLPLGTDTQYF. The full variable domain, rest sourced from reference TRBV9 and TRBJ2-3, is DSGVTQTPKHLITATGQRVTLRCSPRSGDLSVYWYQQSLDQGLQFLIQYYNGEERAKGNILERFSAQQFPDLHSELNLSSLELGDSALYFCASSAGLPLGTDTQYFGPGTRLTVL.